This T cell receptor beta chain was observed in a study of T cell repertoires in cytomegalovirus infection. Study information: It can be stated that public TCR beta signatures indicated CMV infection as well as a matching HLA type.

For this clonotype: Its antigen is not known.

TCRdb re-analysed the reads in MiXCR, keeping a single row per CDR3 protein. The sample records approximately 500,000 distinct CDR3 sequences, approximately 16% being singletons. The study, taken as a whole, reports: The cumulative frequency of public TCR beta families identified carriers of CMV plus the relevant HLA. The response measured ex vivo was dominated by TCR beta clonotypes (HLA-C-restricted and CMV-specific).

The V gene end was trimmed by 2 bases and the J gene end by 4 bases; junction bases not matched to a gene: 3. Germline V CDR1 and CDR2: MNHEY, SMNVEV (reference sequence). There are 15 residues in the CDR3. The origin of this receptor is a human donor in good health (CMV status not recorded). Some clones in this sample may be carry-over from other donors' samples. The sequencing sample was made of CD8+ T cells from PBMCs. This sequence joins TRBV27 and TRBJ2-1; TRBD2 matches at 9 bases. CDR3 sequence: CASSLGREGYNEQFF. As DNA, the CDR3 is TGTGCCAGCAGTTTAGGGCGGGAGGGATACAATGAGCAGTTCTTC.